The 10 T cell receptor beta chains given below trace back to one sample, sequenced in a study of OX40 agonist ivuxolimab in advanced cancers. Profiling relied on immunoSEQ multiplex PCR, and the TCRdb table lists in-frame clones only, not all of them. Here the sample spans about 100,000 clones, roughly 90% being singletons. The sample consisted of CD4+ or CD8+ T cells sorted from blood, taken in a trial of the OX40 agonist ivuxolimab. Receptors were obtained from an adult with an advanced solid tumor such as melanoma, head and neck, liver or kidney cancer.

The chain has TRBV7-8 and TRBJ1-3; D is uncertain. Trimming took off 0 bases at V and 2 bases at J, with 8 bases between the two ends. This CDR3 is built from 15 residues. CDR1 SGHVS and CDR2 FQNEAQ come from the germline V gene. DNA for the CDR3: TGTGCCAGCAGCTTAGCGCAGACGGCTGGAAACACCATATATTTT. Residues: CASSLAQTAGNTIYF.

The rearrangement uses TRBV2 and TRBJ2-5; D not certain. The germline V gene has CDR1 SNHLY and CDR2 FYNNEI. Trimming pared 2 bases from V and 5 bases from J, leaving 12 bases between. CDR3 length: 14 amino acids. CDR3 residues: CASSERWISETQYF. The CDR3 region has the DNA TGTGCCAGCAGTGAACGGTGGATTTCGGAGACCCAGTACTTC. Looking up the rest from reference TRBV2 and TRBJ2-5 gives the full variable domain: EPEVTQTPSHQVTQMGQEVILRCVPISNHLYFYWYRQILGQKVEFLVSFYNNEISEKSEIFDDQFSVERPDGSNFTLKIRSTKLEDSAMYFCASSERWISETQYFGPGTRLLVL.

V gene TRBV19 combines with J gene TRBJ2-3, with 9 bases fitting TRBD2. V lost 3 bases to trimming and J lost 3 bases; unmatched junction nucleotides: 7. CDR1 is LNHDA and CDR2 is SQIVND in the germline V gene (reference sequence). The CDR3 has 16 residues. The CDR3 DNA reads TGTGCCAGTAGTATTCTAGCGGGACGTTTGACAGATACGCAGTATTTT. It translates to CASSILAGRLTDTQYF.

This clone was detected only once. The chain combines TRBV7-2 with TRBJ2-1; 10 bases agree with TRBD2. The CDR3 length is 16 residues. Trimming at V came to 8 bases and at J to 10 bases, leaving 17 bases not matched to a gene. CDR1 is SGHTA and CDR2 is FQGNSA in the germline V gene. The CDR3: CASVSSGGALGIEQFF. Written as DNA, the CDR3 is TGTGCCAGCGTATCTAGCGGGGGAGCCCTCGGAATCGAGCAGTTCTTC.

This rearrangement joins TRBV28 to TRBJ2-3; a possible D gene is TRBD2 (6 bases). The CDR3 consists of 12 residues. V was pared by 8 bases and J by 5 bases, with 11 bases between. Germline CDR1 and CDR2: MDHEN and SYDVKM. The CDR3 is CASRDFQDTQYF. CDR3 sequence (DNA): TGTGCCAGCCGGGACTTCCAAGATACGCAGTATTTT. The full variable domain, its missing parts supplied by reference TRBV28 and TRBJ2-3, is DVKVTQSSRYLVKRTGEKVFLECVQDMDHENMFWYRQDPGLGLRLIYFSYDVKMKEKGDIPEGYSVSREKKERFSLILESASTNQTSMYLCASRDFQDTQYFGPGTRLTVL.

In its sample, this clone was seen once. This chain connects TRBV28 to TRBJ2-5; maybe TRBD1 (7 bases). Trimming took 8 bases from V and 2 from J, leaving 21 bases between them. Germline CDR1 reads MDHEN; CDR2 reads SYDVKM. The CDR3 contains 16 residues. CDR3 sequence (DNA): TGTGCCAGCGATGGGACTGGGACAGAGTGGCAAGAGACCCAGTACTTC. This translates into CASDGTGTEWQETQYF.

The chain carries TRBV20-1 and TRBJ2-3, with TRBD2 as a possible D gene (6 bases). CDR1 and CDR2 (germline): DFQATT, SNEGSKA (reference sequence). V was shortened by 6 bases and J by 9 bases, with 13 bases between the two germline ends. The CDR3 has 11 amino acids. CDR3 DNA sequence: TGCAGTGCCACCTTCGGGGGAACGCAGTATTTT. Protein product: CSATFGGTQYF.

The chain employs TRBV6-5 and TRBJ2-7; perhaps TRBD2 as D (5 bases). The germline V and J ends were trimmed by 5 bases and 0 bases, with 11 bases remaining between them. The CDR3 runs 14 residues. Germline V lookup: CDR1 MNHEY, CDR2 SVGAGI. The CDR3 coding sequence is TGTGCCAGCAGTAAAGGAGGAAGCTCCTACGAGCAGTACTTC. It encodes CASSKGGSSYEQYF.

The chain combines TRBV6-5 with TRBJ2-3; D not resolved. Germline V gene lookup returns CDR1 MNHEY and CDR2 SVGAGI. The CDR3 totals 15 residues. The V end was cut by 5 bases, the J end by 2 bases, with 14 bases between. Written as DNA, the CDR3 is TGTGCCAGCAGTGCGGTCTCCTCCCCCACAGATACGCAGTATTTT. Protein product: CASSAVSSPTDTQYF.

The chain is built from TRBV5-1 and TRBJ2-5; D perhaps matches TRBD1 (5 bases). The CDR3 is 17 residues long. Trimming shortened V by 4 bases and J by 1 base, and 20 bases separated the two germline ends. The germline V gene encodes CDR1 SGHRS and CDR2 YFSETQ. Here the CDR3 reads CASSRLVGRVIQETQYF. In DNA, the CDR3 is TGCGCCAGCAGCCGACTGGTGGGCAGGGTGATCCAAGAGACCCAGTACTTC.